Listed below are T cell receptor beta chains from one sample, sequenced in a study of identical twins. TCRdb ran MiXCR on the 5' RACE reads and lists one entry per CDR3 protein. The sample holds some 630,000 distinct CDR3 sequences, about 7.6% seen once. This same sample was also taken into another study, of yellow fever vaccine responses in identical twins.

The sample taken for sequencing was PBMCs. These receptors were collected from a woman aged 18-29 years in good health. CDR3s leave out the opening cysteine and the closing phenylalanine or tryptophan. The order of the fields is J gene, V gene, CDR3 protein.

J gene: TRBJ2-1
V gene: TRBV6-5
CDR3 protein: ASSYSTSGRHEQF

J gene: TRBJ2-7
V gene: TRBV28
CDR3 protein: ASSLGPFPGEQY

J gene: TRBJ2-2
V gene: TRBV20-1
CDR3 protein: SARVGPPLFDTGELF

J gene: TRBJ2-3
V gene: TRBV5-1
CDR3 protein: ASSPGASCTDTQY

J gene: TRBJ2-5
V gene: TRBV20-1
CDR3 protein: SARDPWTGIIQETQY

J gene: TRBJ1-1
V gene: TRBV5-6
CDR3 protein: ASTYIAITRGLVNTEAF

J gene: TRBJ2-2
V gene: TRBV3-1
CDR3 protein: ASSQDASRNTGELF

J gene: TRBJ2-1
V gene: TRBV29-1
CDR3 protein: SASRARTFNEQF

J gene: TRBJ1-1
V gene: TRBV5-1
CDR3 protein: ASRTSKGSFNTEAF

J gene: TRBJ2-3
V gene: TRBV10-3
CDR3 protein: AISESGADTQY

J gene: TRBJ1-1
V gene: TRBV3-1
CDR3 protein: ASTQDNLRAEAF

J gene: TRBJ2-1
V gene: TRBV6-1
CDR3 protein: ASTPRTGPYNEQF

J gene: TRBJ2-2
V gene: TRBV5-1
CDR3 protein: ASSGRQDSTGELF

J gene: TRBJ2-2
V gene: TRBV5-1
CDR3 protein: ASSLFREVTGELF

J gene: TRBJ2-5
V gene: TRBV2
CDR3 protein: ASSELRVQETQY

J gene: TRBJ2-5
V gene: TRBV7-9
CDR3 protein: ASPPWDGEETQY

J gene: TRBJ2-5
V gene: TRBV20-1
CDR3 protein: SASGGPSGTQY

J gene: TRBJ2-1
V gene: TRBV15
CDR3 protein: ATSDSGGYNEQF

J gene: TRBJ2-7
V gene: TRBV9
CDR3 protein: ASSPNPLAGEQY

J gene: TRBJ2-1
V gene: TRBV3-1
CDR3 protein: ASSQARLAGVVEQF

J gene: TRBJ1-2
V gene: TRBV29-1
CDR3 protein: SVDAGQGGGYT

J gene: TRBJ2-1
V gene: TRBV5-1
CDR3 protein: ASKQNSYNEQF

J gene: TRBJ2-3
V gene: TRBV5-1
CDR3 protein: ASRARVDTQY

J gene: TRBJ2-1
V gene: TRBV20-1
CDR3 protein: SARGLVPYNEQF

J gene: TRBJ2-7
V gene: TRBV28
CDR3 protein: ASLTGAAREQY

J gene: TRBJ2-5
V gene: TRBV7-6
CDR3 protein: ASSSSSVSQETQY

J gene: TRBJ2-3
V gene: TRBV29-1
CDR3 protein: SAPRGGNTDTQY

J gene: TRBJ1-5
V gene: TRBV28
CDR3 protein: ASSMGHSNQPQH

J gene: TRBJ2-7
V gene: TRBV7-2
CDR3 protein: ASSLGVVAGSEQY

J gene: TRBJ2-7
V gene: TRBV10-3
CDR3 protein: AISESGQGLYEQY

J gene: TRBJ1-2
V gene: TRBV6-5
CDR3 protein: ASSQRAYGYT

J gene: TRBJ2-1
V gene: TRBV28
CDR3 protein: ASSLRWDNKFNEQF

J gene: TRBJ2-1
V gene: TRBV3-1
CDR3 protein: ASSQRRAFNEQF

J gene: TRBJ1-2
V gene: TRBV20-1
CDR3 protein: SARDPGGYGYT

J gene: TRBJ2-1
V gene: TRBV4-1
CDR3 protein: ASSLGGTEQF

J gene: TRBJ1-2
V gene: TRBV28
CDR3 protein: ASRAPDYGYT

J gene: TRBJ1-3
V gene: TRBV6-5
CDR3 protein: ASSSPRTGGDGNTIY

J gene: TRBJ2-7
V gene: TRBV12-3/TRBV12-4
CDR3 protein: ASRQTGYEQY